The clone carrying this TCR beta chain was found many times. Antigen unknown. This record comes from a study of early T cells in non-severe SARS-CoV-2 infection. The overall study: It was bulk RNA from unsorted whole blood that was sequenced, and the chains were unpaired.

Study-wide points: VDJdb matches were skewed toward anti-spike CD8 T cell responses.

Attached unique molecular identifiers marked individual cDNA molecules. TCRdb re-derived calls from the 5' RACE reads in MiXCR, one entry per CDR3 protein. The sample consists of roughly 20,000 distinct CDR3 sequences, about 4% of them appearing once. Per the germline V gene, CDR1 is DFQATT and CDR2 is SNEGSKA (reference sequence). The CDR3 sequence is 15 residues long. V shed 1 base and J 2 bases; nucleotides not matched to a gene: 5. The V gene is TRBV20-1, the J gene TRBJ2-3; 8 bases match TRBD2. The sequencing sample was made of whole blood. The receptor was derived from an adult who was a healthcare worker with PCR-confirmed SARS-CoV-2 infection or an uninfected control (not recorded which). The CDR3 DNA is TGCAGTGCTAGAGTTGGCGGGGGGCCCACAGATACGCAGTATTTT. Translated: CSARVGGGPTDTQYF.